Reported below is one TCR beta chain. Its antigen remains unknown. Assay: immunoSEQ multiplex PCR; the TCRdb copy retains only in-frame clones and omits some. Of roughly 70,000 clones in the sample, over 70% were seen once. Time point of the sample: week 23, last vaccination. Each dose of the vaccine consisted of 300 ug of mutant IDH1 20-mer peptide, with topical imiquimod. New WHO grade 3 or 4 astrocytomas that were IDH1-mutant and ATRX-lost occurred in the donors. The data stem from a study of a mutant IDH1 vaccine in newly diagnosed glioma. Study overall: Administration of eight vaccinations to patients took place in weeks 1, 3, 5, 7, 11, 15, 19, 23. Averaging roughly 40 years of age, treated patients were roughly 60% male and approximately 38% female. Receipt of radiotherapy, temozolomide, or both preceded the study, and most received both.

Trimming left V 3 bases short and J 2 bases short, with 12 bases between. The CDR3 covers 15 residues. The V gene's germline CDR1 is SGHVS and CDR2 FQNEAQ. Sequenced material: PBMCs, taken from a glioma patient whose treatment included an IDH1 peptide vaccine. The sequence came from a man aged 18 to 29 with glioma. The chain is built from TRBV7-8 and TRBJ2-3, with D tentatively TRBD1 (6 bases). CDR3 in amino acids: CASSFRLGHTDTQYF. CDR3 in DNA: TGTGCCAGCAGCTTCCGACTGGGACACACAGATACGCAGTATTTT. The full variable domain, in which reference TRBV7-8 and TRBJ2-3 provide the parts outside the CDR3, is GAGVSQSPRYKVAKRGQDVALRCDPISGHVSLFWYQQALGQGPEFLTYFQNEAQLDKSGLPSDRFFAERPEGSVSTLKIQRTQQEDSAVYLCASSFRLGHTDTQYFGPGTRLTVL.